Listed here is a single T cell receptor (beta chain). Its cognate antigen is unknown. This sample was taken from a study of PD-1 blockade in mismatch repair-deficient tumors. About the study: Patients had more than ten mismatch repair-deficient cancer types, all previously treated and progressing.

This CDR3 comprises 17 residues. Germline V gene sequence: CDR1 LGHNA, CDR2 YNFKEQ. J gave up 3 bases and V 5 bases, and 9 bases lay outside the gene matches. TCRdb keeps only in-frame clones here, not all; method: immunoSEQ multiplex PCR. The repertoire holds approximately 10,000 clones, with over 70% as singletons. Time point: 10-day in vitro stimulation with candidate neoantigen peptide 7. TCRs were sequenced from a few patients responding to pembrolizumab. An identically run culture lacking peptide was the fold-change baseline. The sample consisted of cells cultured in vitro, taken from a patient treated with pembrolizumab. This sequence originates from an adult with mismatch repair-deficient cancer. The chain uses TRBV4-2 and TRBJ2-1; 11 nucleotides align to TRBD2. CDR3 sequence reads: CASSTYLAGGDYNEQFF. The CDR3 DNA is TGTGCCAGCAGCACTTACCTAGCGGGAGGAGACTACAATGAGCAGTTCTTC.